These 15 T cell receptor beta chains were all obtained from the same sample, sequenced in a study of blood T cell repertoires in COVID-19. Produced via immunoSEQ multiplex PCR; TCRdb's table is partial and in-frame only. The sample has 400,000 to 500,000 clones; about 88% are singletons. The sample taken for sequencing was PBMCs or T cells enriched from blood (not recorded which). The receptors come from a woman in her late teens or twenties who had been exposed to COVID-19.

The CDR3 sequence is CASIGGVGTDTQYF. The CDR3 DNA reads as TGTGCCAGCATTGGAGGGGTAGGAACAGATACGCAGTATTTT. The rearrangement joins TRBV25-1 to TRBJ2-3, with D perhaps TRBD2 (6 bases). The CDR3 is 14 amino acids. CDR1 and CDR2 (germline): MGHDK, SYGVNS. V was trimmed by 7 bases and J by 3 bases, leaving 14 bases between them.

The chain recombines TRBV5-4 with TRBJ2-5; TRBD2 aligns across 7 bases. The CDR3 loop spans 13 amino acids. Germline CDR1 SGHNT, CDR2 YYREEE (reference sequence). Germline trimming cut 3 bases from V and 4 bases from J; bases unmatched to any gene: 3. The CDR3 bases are TGTGCCAGCAGCTCGTTAGCGGGAGAGACCCAGTACTTC. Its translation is CASSSLAGETQYF.

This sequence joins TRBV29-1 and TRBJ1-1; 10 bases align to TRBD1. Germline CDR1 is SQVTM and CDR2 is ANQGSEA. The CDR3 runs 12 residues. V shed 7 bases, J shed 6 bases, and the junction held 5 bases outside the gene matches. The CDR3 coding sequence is TGCAGCGCCGCCGGACAGGGGGCTGAAGCTTTCTTT. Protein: CSAAGQGAEAFF.

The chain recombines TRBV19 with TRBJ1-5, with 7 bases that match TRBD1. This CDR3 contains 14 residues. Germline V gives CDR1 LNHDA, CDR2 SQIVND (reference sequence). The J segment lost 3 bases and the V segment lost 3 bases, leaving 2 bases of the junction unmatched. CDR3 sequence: CASSIGTDNQPQHF. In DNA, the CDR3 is TGTGCCAGTAGTATTGGGACAGACAATCAGCCCCAGCATTTT.

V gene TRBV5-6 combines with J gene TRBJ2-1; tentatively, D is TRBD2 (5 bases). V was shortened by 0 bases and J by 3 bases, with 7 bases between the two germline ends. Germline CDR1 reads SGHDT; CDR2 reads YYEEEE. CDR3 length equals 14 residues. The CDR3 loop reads CASSLGGFYNEQFF. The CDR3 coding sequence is TGTGCCAGCAGCTTGGGAGGGTTCTACAATGAGCAGTTCTTC.

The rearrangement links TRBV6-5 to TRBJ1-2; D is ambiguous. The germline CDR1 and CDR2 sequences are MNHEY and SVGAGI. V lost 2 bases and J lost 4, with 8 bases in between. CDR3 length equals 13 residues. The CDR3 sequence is CASSYGSSYGYTF. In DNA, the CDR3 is TGTGCCAGCAGTTACGGTTCCAGCTATGGCTACACCTTC.

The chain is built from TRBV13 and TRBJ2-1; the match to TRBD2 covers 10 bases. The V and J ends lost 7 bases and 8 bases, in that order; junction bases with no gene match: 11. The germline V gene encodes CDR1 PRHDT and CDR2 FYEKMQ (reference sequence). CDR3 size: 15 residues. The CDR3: CASTENLAGVYEQFF. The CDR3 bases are TGTGCCAGCACCGAGAATCTAGCGGGAGTCTATGAGCAGTTCTTC.

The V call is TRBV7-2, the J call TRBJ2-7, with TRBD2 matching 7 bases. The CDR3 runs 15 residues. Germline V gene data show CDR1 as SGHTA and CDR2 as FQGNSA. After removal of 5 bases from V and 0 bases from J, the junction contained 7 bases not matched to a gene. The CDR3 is CASSLYSGFSYEQYF. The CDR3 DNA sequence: TGTGCCAGCAGCCTATATAGCGGGTTCTCCTACGAGCAGTACTTC.

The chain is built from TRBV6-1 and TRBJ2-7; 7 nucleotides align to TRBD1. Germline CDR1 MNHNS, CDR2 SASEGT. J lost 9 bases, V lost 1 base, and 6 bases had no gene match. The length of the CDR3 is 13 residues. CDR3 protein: CASSEVRGQRQYF. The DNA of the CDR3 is TGTGCCAGCAGTGAAGTCAGGGGACAGAGGCAGTACTTC.

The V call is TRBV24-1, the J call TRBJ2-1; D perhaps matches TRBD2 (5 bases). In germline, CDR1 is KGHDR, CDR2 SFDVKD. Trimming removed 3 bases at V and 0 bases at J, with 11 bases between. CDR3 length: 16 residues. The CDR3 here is CATSDGDGLSYNEQFF. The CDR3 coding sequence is TGTGCCACCAGTGATGGAGACGGACTCTCCTACAATGAGCAGTTCTTC.

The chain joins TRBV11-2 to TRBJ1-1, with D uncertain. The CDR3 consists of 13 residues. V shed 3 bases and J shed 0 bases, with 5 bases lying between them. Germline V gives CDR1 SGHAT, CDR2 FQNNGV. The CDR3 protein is CASSFQVNTEAFF. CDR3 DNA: TGTGCCAGCAGCTTCCAGGTGAACACTGAAGCTTTCTTT.

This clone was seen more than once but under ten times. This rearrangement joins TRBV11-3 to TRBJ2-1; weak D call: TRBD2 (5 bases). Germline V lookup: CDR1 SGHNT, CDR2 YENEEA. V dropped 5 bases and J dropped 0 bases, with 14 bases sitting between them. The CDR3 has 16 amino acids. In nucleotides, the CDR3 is TGTGCCAGCAGCAAGAAGGACTGGAGCTCCTACAATGAGCAGTTCTTC. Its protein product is CASSKKDWSSYNEQFF.

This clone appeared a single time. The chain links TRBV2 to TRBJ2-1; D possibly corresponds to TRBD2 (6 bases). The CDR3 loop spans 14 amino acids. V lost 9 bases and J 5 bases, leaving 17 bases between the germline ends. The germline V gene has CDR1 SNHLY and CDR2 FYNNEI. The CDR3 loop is CARITSSGHNEQFF. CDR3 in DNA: TGTGCCAGGATCACTAGCTCCGGACACAATGAGCAGTTCTTC.

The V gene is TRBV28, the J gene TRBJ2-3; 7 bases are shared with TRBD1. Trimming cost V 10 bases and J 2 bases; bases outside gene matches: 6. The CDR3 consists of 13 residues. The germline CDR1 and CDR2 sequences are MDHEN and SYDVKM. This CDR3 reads CATRQGVTDTQYF. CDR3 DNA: TGTGCCACCCGACAGGGAGTCACAGATACGCAGTATTTT. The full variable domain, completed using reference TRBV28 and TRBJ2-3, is DVKVTQSSRYLVKRTGEKVFLECVQDMDHENMFWYRQDPGLGLRLIYFSYDVKMKEKGDIPEGYSVSREKKERFSLILESASTNQTSMYLCATRQGVTDTQYFGPGTRLTVL.

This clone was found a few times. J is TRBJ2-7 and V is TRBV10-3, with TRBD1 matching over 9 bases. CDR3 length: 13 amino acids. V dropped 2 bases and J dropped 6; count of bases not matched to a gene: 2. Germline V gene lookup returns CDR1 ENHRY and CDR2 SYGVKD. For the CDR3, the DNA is TGTGCCATCAGTGAGGGACAGGGGTCCGAGCAGTACTTC. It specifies CAISEGQGSEQYF.